These T cell receptor beta chains were read from a single sample in a study of regulatory T cells in long-lasting Graves disease. TCRdb independently ran MiXCR on the multiplex PCR reads; one entry per CDR3 protein. The sample yields 450,000 to 650,000 distinct CDR3 sequences, roughly 15% seen once. These records were also assigned to another study, of T cells in Graves' hyperthyroidism and ophthalmopathy.

The sequences come from peripheral blood mononuclear cells (PBMCs), collected at new diagnosis, from a patient treated with antithyroid drugs. These receptors were obtained from a woman aged 35-65 years with Graves disease. CDR3s include the opening cysteine and the closing phenylalanine or tryptophan. Fields, in order: V gene, clone size, J gene, D gene, CDR3 DNA, CDR3 protein. The D gene is left open where the match is weak. Part of the rows lack a size; the others show once, few, many or a class for expanded clones.

>TRBV5-1|few|TRBJ1-1|NA
TGCGCCAGCAGAGGGGCGGACTGGAAGAACACTGAAGCTTTCTTT
CASRGADWKNTEAFF
>TRBV6-1|NA|TRBJ2-7|TRBD1
TGTGCCAGCAGATACGGGACAGGGGTCGTCGAGCAGTACTTC
CASRYGTGVVEQYF
>TRBV5-1|NA|TRBJ2-1|TRBD2
TGCGCCAGCACCGCTAGCGGGGGGGGCTACAATGAGCAGTTCTTC
CASTASGGGYNEQFF
>TRBV5-1|few|TRBJ2-3|NA
TGCGCCAGCAGCCACCGGGACACTACAGATACGCAGTATTTT
CASSHRDTTDTQYF
>TRBV5-1|NA|TRBJ2-1|TRBD2
TGCGCCAGCAGCTTGACTAGCGGGGGGGTGTACAATGAGCAGTTCTTC
CASSLTSGGVYNEQFF
>TRBV24-1|few|TRBJ2-2|NA
TGTGCCACCAGTGATACGACGGCTCCGCTGTTTTTT
CATSDTTAPLFF
>TRBV3-1|NA|TRBJ2-1|TRBD2
TGTGCCAGCAGCCAAGGGGTAGCGGGGAACAATGAGCAGTTCTTC
CASSQGVAGNNEQFF
>TRBV12-3/TRBV12-4|many|TRBJ2-5|TRBD1
TGTGCCAGCAGACCACAGGACAGGGAGCAAGAGACCCAGTACTTC
CASRPQDREQETQYF
>TRBV28|NA|TRBJ1-2|TRBD1
TGTGCCAGCAGTTTAATTCTGACAGGGGGCGCTGGTATAGGGTATGGCTACACCTTC
CASSLILTGGAGIGYGYTF
>TRBV18|many|TRBJ2-7|TRBD1
TGTGCCAGCTCACCTCGGACAGGGGGGTACGAGCAGTACTTC
CASSPRTGGYEQYF
>TRBV3-1|NA|TRBJ2-2|TRBD2
TGTGCCAGCAGCCAGTCCGGGACTAGCGCGTGGGGGGAGCTGTTTTTT
CASSQSGTSAWGELFF
>TRBV24-1|NA|TRBJ2-1|TRBD2
TGTGCCACCAGTGACCAAGCGGGGGCCTCCTACAATGAGCAGTTCTTC
CATSDQAGASYNEQFF
>TRBV10-3|many|TRBJ2-7|TRBD1
TGTGCCATCAGAACAGGGGGCGACGAGCAGTACTTC
CAIRTGGDEQYF
>TRBV5-6|few|TRBJ2-3|NA
TGTGCCAGCGGATGGGGCACAGATACGCAGTATTTT
CASGWGTDTQYF
>TRBV7-9|many|TRBJ2-2|TRBD1
TGTGCCAGCTCTGAGACAGGGTATCGCACCGGGGAGCTGTTTTTT
CASSETGYRTGELFF
>TRBV24-1|many|TRBJ2-3|TRBD1
TGTGCCACCAGTGAGGACAGGCGAGATACGCAGTATTTT
CATSEDRRDTQYF
>TRBV5-1|few|TRBJ2-2|NA
TGCGCCAGCAGCCCAACACAGGGTGGCGGGGAGCTGTTTTTT
CASSPTQGGGELFF
>TRBV9|NA|TRBJ1-1|NA
TGTGCCAGCAGCGTAGGAGGGCGGACCATGAACACTGAAGCTTTCTTT
CASSVGGRTMNTEAFF
>TRBV19|few|TRBJ2-2|TRBD1
TGTGCCAGTAGTCCCCTTAGGACAGGAGACACCGGGGAGCTGTTTTTT
CASSPLRTGDTGELFF
>TRBV30|many|TRBJ1-3|TRBD1
TGTGCCTGGAGTGTAACAGGGGGCTCTGGAAACACCATATATTTT
CAWSVTGGSGNTIYF
>TRBV2|many|TRBJ1-1|NA
TGTGCCAGCAGTGTTTACATGAACACTGAAGCTTTCTTT
CASSVYMNTEAFF
>TRBV20-1|many|TRBJ1-1|NA
TGCAGTGCTAGAGCCGGGGGAGGGAACACTGAAGCTTTCTTT
CSARAGGGNTEAFF
>TRBV28|many|TRBJ1-2|NA
TGTGCCAGCAGTCCGAACAGAATCCATGGCTACACCTTC
CASSPNRIHGYTF
>TRBV20-1|NA|TRBJ1-4|TRBD1
TGCAGTGCTACTCGGGGCGGGACAGGGTTAGAAAAACTGTTTTTT
CSATRGGTGLEKLFF